This passage covers 16 T cell receptor beta chains from one sample sequenced in a study of blood T cell repertoires in COVID-19 (TCRdb year 2020). The method behind the library was the immunoSEQ multiplex PCR assay. What TCRdb holds here is the immuneACCESS table cut down to in-frame rearrangements. Part of the clones is not present; checked against another copy, under half of the missing clones reflect an unresolved V gene, and the others are unexplained. The sample table lists some 50,000 clones, 83% of them with a count of one. Around 8% of the sample belongs to the ten largest clones. The sequenced sample was peripheral blood. These receptor sequences come from a man older than 75 in a cohort sampled during active COVID-19.

The J gene is TRBJ1-5, the V gene TRBV15, with 8 nucleotides matching TRBD1. The CDR3 covers 15 residues. The V gene's germline CDR1 is LNHNV and CDR2 YYDKDF (reference sequence). V lost 3 bases and J lost 9; bases outside the gene matches: 10. The CDR3 spells CATSRLGQGGGPQHF. As DNA, the CDR3 is TGTGCCACCAGCAGGCTAGGACAGGGCGGCGGGCCCCAGCATTTT.

The chain carries TRBV29-1 and TRBJ1-2; 8 bases line up with TRBD1. Germline V gives CDR1 SQVTM, CDR2 ANQGSEA. The CDR3 consists of 15 residues. V lost 3 bases to trimming and J lost 2 bases; unmatched junction nucleotides: 8. This CDR3 reads CSVDQQGAGNYGYTF. The DNA for the CDR3 is TGCAGCGTTGACCAGCAGGGGGCCGGAAACTATGGCTACACCTTC.

The genes are TRBV4-3 and TRBJ1-6; no firm D call. The V gene lost 0 bases and the J gene lost 0 bases, with 3 bases spanning the gap. The germline gives CDR1 LGHNA, CDR2 YSLEER. The CDR3 has 15 amino acids. The CDR3 here is CASSQDSSYNSPLHF. CDR3 in DNA: TGCGCCAGCAGCCAAGACAGCTCCTATAATTCACCCCTCCACTTT.

The DNA of the CDR3 is TGTGCCAGCAGCCCCCACCTAGGTAGAAAGACCTACGAGCAGTACTTC. It codes for CASSPHLGRKTYEQYF. The chain employs TRBV3-1 (or the pseudogene TRBV3-2) and TRBJ2-7; D unclear. The CDR3 sequence is 16 residues long. Germline assignment: CDR1 LGHDT and CDR2 YNNKEL (reference sequence). V lost 4 bases and J lost 2, with 18 bases in between.

The chain carries TRBV15 and TRBJ1-1; weak D call: TRBD1 (6 bases). This CDR3 spans 12 amino acids. Per germline, CDR1 LNHNV and CDR2 YYDKDF (reference sequence). V was clipped by 2 bases and J by 8 bases, with 9 bases between them. The CDR3 reads CATSRPDREAFF. The CDR3 region has the DNA TGTGCCACCAGCAGACCTGACAGGGAAGCTTTCTTT.

V gene TRBV7-8 combines with J gene TRBJ1-1; 10 bases agree with TRBD1. V gave up 3 bases and J gave up 8 bases; unmatched junction bases: 3. Looked up from germline, CDR1 is SGHVS and CDR2 is FQNEAQ. The CDR3 has 13 residues. This chain's CDR3 is CASSLTGGDEAFF. CDR3 nucleotides: TGTGCCAGCAGCTTGACAGGGGGCGACGAAGCTTTCTTT.

This clone was recorded only once. The chain links TRBV19 to TRBJ1-2; 8 nucleotides agree with TRBD1. The CDR3 has 14 amino acids. Germline V CDR1 and CDR2: LNHDA, SQIVND (reference sequence). V lost 7 bases, J lost 8 bases, and 12 bases stayed unmatched. The CDR3 bases are TGTGCCAGTAATCCGGGACAGGCCTTGAAAGGCTACACCTTC. This sequence encodes CASNPGQALKGYTF. Full variable domain (missing parts from reference TRBV19 and TRBJ1-2): DGGITQSPKYLFRKEGQNVTLSCEQNLNHDAMYWYRQDPGQGLRLIYYSQIVNDFQKGDIAEGYSVSREKKESFPLTVTSAQKNPTAFYLCASNPGQALKGYTFGSGTRLTVV.

V usage is TRBV28 and J usage is TRBJ2-3; 14 bases map to TRBD2. CDR1 and CDR2 (germline): MDHEN, SYDVKM. The CDR3 has 14 residues. Trimming took 6 bases from V and 9 from J; bases not matched to a gene: 5. Here the CDR3 reads CASRPGLAGETQYF. The DNA for the CDR3 is TGTGCCAGCAGACCGGGACTAGCGGGGGAGACGCAGTATTTT. The entire variable domain, with the rest obtained from reference TRBV28 and TRBJ2-3, is as follows: DVKVTQSSRYLVKRTGEKVFLECVQDMDHENMFWYRQDPGLGLRLIYFSYDVKMKEKGDIPEGYSVSREKKERFSLILESASTNQTSMYLCASRPGLAGETQYFGPGTRLTVL.

The V gene is TRBV2, the J gene TRBJ1-1, with no clear D. This CDR3 has 13 residues. Trimming took 7 bases from V and 1 from J, leaving 10 bases between them. Germline assignment: CDR1 SNHLY and CDR2 FYNNEI. The CDR3 region has the DNA TGTGCCAGCAATATGGGCGCGAACACTGAAGCTTTCTTT. Its protein product is CASNMGANTEAFF.

V usage is TRBV27 and J usage is TRBJ2-1; D possibly corresponds to TRBD1 (6 bases). This CDR3 has 15 residues. Trimming cost V 2 bases and J 8 bases, with 16 bases left between them. Germline V lookup: CDR1 MNHEY, CDR2 SMNVEV (reference sequence). The CDR3 nucleotides read TGTGCCAGCAGTTTACTCTCCCTGGGGGCCCATGAGCAGTTCTTC. Encoded protein: CASSLLSLGAHEQFF.

The rearrangement uses TRBV5-1 and TRBJ2-1; 7 bases are a match to TRBD2. This CDR3 has 14 amino acids. Per the germline V gene, CDR1 is SGHRS and CDR2 is YFSETQ. Trimming took 4 bases from V and 8 from J; bases not matched to a gene: 9. This chain's CDR3 is CASSPIGGGDEQFF. For the CDR3, the DNA is TGCGCCAGCAGCCCTATCGGCGGGGGAGATGAGCAGTTCTTC.

The genes are TRBV4-1 and TRBJ2-1; 7 bases align to TRBD1. The CDR3 extends over 17 amino acids. V lost 2 bases to trimming and J lost 4 bases; unmatched junction nucleotides: 11. From germline, CDR1 is MGHRA and CDR2 YSYEKL. DNA for the CDR3: TGCGCCAGCAGCCAACTAATAATAGGGGGCTCATACAATGAGCAGTTCTTC. Amino acids: CASSQLIIGGSYNEQFF.

This sequence joins TRBV4-1 and TRBJ1-2; D ambiguous. This CDR3 is 13 amino acids long. Trimming removed 4 bases from V and 4 bases from J, with 10 bases in between. Germline values: CDR1 MGHRA, CDR2 YSYEKL. The CDR3: CASSPEPFYGYTF. CDR3 nucleotide sequence: TGCGCCAGCAGCCCCGAGCCTTTCTATGGCTACACCTTC.

This clone was picked up a small number of times. CDR3: CASSLVLGRIAYEQYF. In DNA form, the CDR3 reads TGTGCCAGCAGCTTAGTGTTAGGGAGAATTGCCTACGAGCAGTACTTC. The gene calls are TRBV7-9 and TRBJ2-7; D may be TRBD2 (5 bases). CDR1 is SEHNR and CDR2 is FQNEAQ in the germline V gene (reference sequence). CDR3 size: 16 residues. Between the trimmed V and J ends, which lost 1 base and 2 bases, there was a span of 15 bases.

This clone was counted only a few times. The chain has TRBV7-8 and TRBJ2-7, with no clear D. The V end lost 2 bases, the J end lost 3 bases, and 2 bases lay between the germline ends. Germline assignment: CDR1 SGHVS and CDR2 FQNEAQ. The CDR3 sequence is 11 residues long. DNA for the CDR3: TGTGCCAGCAGCTTATACTACGAGCAGTACTTC. This sequence encodes CASSLYYEQYF. The entire variable domain, with the rest obtained from reference TRBV7-8 and TRBJ2-7, is as follows: GAGVSQSPRYKVAKRGQDVALRCDPISGHVSLFWYQQALGQGPEFLTYFQNEAQLDKSGLPSDRFFAERPEGSVSTLKIQRTQQEDSAVYLCASSLYYEQYFGPGTRLTVT.

The genes are TRBV7-2 and TRBJ1-2, with D hard to call. This CDR3 spans 14 amino acids. Germline values: CDR1 SGHTA, CDR2 FQGNSA. V dropped 5 bases and J dropped 4 bases, with 14 bases sitting between them. CDR3 DNA: TGTGCCAGCAGCCTGTCCGAGGGAACCTATGGCTACACCTTC. Its protein is CASSLSEGTYGYTF. The full variable domain, with the rest looked up from reference TRBV7-2 and TRBJ1-2, is GAGVSQSPSNKVTEKGKDVELRCDPISGHTALYWYRQSLGQGLEFLIYFQGNSAPDKSGLPSDRFSAERTGGSVSTLTIQRTQQEDSAVYLCASSLSEGTYGYTFGSGTRLTVV.